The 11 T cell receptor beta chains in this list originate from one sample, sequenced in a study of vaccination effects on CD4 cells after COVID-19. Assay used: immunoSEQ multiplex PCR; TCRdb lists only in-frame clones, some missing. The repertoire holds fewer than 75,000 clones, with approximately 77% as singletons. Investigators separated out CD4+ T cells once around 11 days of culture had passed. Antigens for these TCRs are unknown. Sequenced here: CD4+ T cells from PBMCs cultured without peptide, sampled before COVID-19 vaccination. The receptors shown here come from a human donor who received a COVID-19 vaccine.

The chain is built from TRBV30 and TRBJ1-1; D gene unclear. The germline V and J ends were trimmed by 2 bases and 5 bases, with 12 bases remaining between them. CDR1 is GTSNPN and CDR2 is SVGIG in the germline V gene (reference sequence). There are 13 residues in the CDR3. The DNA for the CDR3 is TGTGCCTGGAGTCGCGGGTTTCAGACTGAAGCTTTCTTT. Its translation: CAWSRGFQTEAFF.

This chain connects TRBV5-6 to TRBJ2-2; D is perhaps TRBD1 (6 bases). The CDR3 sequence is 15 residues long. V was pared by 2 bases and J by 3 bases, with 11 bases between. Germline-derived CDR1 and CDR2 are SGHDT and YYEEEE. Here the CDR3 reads CASSFRGDDTGELFF. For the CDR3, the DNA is TGTGCCAGCAGCTTCAGGGGCGACGACACCGGGGAGCTGTTTTTT.

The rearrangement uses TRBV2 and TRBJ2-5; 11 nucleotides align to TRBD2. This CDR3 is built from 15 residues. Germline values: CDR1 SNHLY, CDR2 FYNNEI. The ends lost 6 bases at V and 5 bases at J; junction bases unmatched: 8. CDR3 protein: CASSRESSGGETQYF. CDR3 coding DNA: TGTGCCAGCAGCCGTGAATCTAGCGGGGGGGAGACCCAGTACTTC.

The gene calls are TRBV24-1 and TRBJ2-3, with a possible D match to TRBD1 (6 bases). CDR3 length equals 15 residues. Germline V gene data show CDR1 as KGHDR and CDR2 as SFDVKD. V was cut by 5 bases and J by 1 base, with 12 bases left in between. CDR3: CATSAGQGRTDTQYF. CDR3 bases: TGTGCCACCAGTGCTGGGCAGGGGCGCACAGATACGCAGTATTTT.

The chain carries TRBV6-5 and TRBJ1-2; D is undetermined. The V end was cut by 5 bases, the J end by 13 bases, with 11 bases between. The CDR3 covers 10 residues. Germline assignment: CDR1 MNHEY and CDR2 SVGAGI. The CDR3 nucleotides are TGTGCCAGCAGTACCCTTGCTTTCACCTTC. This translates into CASSTLAFTF.

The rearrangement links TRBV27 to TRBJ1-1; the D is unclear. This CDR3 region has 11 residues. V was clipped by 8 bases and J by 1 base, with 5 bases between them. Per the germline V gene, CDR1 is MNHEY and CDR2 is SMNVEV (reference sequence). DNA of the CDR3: TGTGCCAGCCGGTCGAACACTGAAGCTTTCTTT. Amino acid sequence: CASRSNTEAFF.

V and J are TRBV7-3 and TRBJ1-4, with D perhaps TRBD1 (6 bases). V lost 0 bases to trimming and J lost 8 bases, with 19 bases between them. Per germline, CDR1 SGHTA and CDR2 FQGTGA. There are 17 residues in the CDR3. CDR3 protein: CASSLTSVGRGAEKLFF. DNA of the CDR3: TGTGCCAGCAGCTTAACAAGTGTGGGCAGGGGTGCGGAAAAACTGTTTTTT.

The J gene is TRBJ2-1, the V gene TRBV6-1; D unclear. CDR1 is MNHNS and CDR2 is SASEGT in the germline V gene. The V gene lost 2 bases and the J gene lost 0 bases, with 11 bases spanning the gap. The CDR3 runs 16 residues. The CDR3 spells CASSENAANSYNEQFF. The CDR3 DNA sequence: TGTGCCAGCAGTGAAAACGCGGCCAACTCCTACAATGAGCAGTTCTTC.

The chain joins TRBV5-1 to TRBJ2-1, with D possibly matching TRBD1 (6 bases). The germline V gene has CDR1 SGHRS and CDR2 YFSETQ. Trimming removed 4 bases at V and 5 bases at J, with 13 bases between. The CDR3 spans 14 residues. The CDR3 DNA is TGCGCCAGCAGCCTCCGGACAGACAACAATGAGCAGTTCTTC. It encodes CASSLRTDNNEQFF.

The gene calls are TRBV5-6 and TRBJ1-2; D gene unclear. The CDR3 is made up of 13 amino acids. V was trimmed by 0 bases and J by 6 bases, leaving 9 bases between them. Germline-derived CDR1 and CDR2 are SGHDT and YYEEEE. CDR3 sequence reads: CASSLAGVDGYTF. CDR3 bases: TGTGCCAGCAGCTTGGCAGGAGTTGATGGCTACACCTTC.

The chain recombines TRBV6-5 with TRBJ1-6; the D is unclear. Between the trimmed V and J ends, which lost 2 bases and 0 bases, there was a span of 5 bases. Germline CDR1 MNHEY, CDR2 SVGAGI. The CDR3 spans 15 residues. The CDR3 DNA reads TGTGCCAGCAGTTACCTGAGCTCCTATAATTCACCCCTCCACTTT. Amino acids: CASSYLSSYNSPLHF.